This T cell receptor (beta chain) stems from a study of blood T cell repertoires in COVID-19. Study at large: Samples representing acute and convalescent COVID-19 were sourced from the United States, Italy and Spain. The analysed material was cDNA or gDNA that came from T cells, B-cell-depleted T cells, or PBMCs.

The CDR3 extends over 15 amino acids. In germline, CDR1 is GTSNPN, CDR2 SVGIG (reference sequence). Germline trimming cut 5 bases from V and 2 bases from J; bases unmatched to any gene: 4. Source study methods: Amplification from reference gene primers served as the basis for estimated nucleated cell counts. Clones were sequenced by immunoSEQ multiplex PCR, and TCRdb holds only the in-frame ones, with some missing. The DNA was the basis for D and trimming; V, J and clone size are from that table. The sample contains about 250,000 clones, roughly 85% of which appear only once. Those who participated ranged in age from roughly 18 to 90 years and resided in 20 to 25 US areas.

The specimen sequenced was PBMCs or T cells enriched from blood (not recorded which). V gene TRBV30 combines with J gene TRBJ2-3, with 13 nucleotides matching TRBD2. This clonotype was obtained from a woman between 50 and 59 years old with acute COVID-19. The DNA for the CDR3 is TGTGCCTGGCGGACTAGCGGGAGCTCCACAGATACGCAGTATTTT. As protein: CAWRTSGSSTDTQYF. Combining the CDR3 with reference TRBV30 and TRBJ2-3 gives the whole variable domain SQTIHQWPATLVQPVGSPLSLECTVEGTSNPNLYWYRQAAGRGLQLLFYSVGIGQISSEVPQNLSASRPQDRQFILSSKKLLLSDSGFYLCAWRTSGSSTDTQYFGPGTRLTVL.